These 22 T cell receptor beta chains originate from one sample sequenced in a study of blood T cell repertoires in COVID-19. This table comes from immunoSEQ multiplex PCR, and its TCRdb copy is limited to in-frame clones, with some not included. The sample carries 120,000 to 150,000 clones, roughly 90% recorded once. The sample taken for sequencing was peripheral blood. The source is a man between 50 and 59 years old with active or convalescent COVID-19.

CDR3 sequence reads: CASSTSGGGMNTEAFF. CDR3 coding DNA: TGTGCCAGCAGCACGTCGGGGGGTGGCATGAACACTGAAGCTTTCTTT. The chain carries TRBV5-4 and TRBJ1-1; D perhaps matches TRBD1 (5 bases). The CDR3 sequence is 16 residues long. The V gene lost 4 bases and the J gene lost 0 bases, with 16 bases spanning the gap. Germline loops: CDR1 SGHNT, CDR2 YYREEE (reference sequence).

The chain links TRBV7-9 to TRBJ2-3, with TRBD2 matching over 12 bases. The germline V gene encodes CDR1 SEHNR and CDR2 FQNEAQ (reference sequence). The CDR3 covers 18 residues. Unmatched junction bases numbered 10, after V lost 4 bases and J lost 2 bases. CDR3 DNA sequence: TGTGCCAGCAGCTCCAGCGGCCGACTAGCGGGAGCCACAGATACGCAGTATTTT. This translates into CASSSSGRLAGATDTQYF.

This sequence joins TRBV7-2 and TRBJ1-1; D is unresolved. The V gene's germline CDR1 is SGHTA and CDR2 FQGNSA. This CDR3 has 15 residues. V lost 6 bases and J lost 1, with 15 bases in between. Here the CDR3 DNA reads TGTGCCAGCAGAAGTGACCCAGGCGCGAACACTGAAGCTTTCTTT. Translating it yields CASRSDPGANTEAFF.

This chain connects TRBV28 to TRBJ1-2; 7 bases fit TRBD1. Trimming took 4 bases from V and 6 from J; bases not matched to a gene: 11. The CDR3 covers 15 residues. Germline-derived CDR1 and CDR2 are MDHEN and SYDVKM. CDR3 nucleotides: TGTGCCAGCAGTTCGCCGGGACAGAACCCCCATGGCTACACCTTC. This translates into CASSSPGQNPHGYTF.

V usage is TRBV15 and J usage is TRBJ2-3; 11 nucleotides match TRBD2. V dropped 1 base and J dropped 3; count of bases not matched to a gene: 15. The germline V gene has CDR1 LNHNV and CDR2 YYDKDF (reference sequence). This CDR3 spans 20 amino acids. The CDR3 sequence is CATSRAAYSSVAGGTDTQYF. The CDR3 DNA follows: TGTGCCACCAGCAGAGCGGCTTACTCTTCCGTAGCGGGAGGGACAGATACGCAGTATTTT.

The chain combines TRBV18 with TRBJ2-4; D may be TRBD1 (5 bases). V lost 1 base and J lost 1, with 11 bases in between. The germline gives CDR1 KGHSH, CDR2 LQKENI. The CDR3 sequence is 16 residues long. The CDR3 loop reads CASSPLGARAKNIQYF. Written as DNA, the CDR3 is TGTGCCAGCTCACCACTTGGGGCGCGGGCCAAAAACATTCAGTACTTC.

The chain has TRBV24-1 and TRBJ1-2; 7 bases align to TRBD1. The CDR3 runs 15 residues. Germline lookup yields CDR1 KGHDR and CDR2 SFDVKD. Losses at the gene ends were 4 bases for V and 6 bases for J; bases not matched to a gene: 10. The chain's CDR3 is CATSDPHGTENGYTF. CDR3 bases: TGTGCCACCAGTGACCCACACGGGACAGAGAATGGCTACACCTTC.

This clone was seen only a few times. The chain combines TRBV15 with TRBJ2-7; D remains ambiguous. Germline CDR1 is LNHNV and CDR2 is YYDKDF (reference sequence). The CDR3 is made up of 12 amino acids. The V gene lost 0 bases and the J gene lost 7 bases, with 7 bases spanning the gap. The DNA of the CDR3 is TGTGCCACCAGCAGAGATACGCGGGAGCAGTACTTC. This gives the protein CATSRDTREQYF.

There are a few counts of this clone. CDR3 sequence reads: CASISPFDRNTEAFF. CDR3 DNA sequence: TGTGCCAGCATCTCCCCTTTCGACAGGAACACTGAAGCTTTCTTT. This sequence joins TRBV6-5 and TRBJ1-1; TRBD1 might be the D (5 bases). CDR1 MNHEY and CDR2 SVGAGI come from the germline V gene. This CDR3 is built from 15 residues. Trimming cost V 7 bases and J 1 base, with 16 bases left between them.

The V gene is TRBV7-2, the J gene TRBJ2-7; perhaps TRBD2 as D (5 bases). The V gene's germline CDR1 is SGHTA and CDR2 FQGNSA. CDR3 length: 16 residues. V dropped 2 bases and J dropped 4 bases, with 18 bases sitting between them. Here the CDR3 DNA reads TGTGCCAGCAGCTTACGAAGCGGTGCCCTCCTATACGAGCAGTACTTC. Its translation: CASSLRSGALLYEQYF.

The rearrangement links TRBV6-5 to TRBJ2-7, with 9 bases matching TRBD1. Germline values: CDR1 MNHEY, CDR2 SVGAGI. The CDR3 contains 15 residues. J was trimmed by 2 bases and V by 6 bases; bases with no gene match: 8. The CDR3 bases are TGTGCCAGCAGCCAGGGACAGGGTCGCACCTACGAGCAGTACTTC. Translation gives CASSQGQGRTYEQYF.

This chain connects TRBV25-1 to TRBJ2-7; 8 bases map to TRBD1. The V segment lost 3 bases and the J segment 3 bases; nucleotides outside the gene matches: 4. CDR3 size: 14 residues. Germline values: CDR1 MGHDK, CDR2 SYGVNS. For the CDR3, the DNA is TGTGCCAGCAGTGAGAGGGACAGGAACTACGAGCAGTACTTC. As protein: CASSERDRNYEQYF.

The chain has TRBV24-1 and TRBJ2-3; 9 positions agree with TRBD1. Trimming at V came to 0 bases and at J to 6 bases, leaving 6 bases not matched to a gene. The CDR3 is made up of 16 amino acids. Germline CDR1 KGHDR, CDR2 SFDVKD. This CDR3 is CATSDLRDRGSDTQYF. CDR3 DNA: TGTGCCACCAGTGATTTGCGAGACAGGGGGTCCGATACGCAGTATTTT.

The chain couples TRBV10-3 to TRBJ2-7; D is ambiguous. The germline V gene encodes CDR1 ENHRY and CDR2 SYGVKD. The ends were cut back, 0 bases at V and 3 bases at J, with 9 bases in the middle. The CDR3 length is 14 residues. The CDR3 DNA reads TGTGCCATCAGTGAGTCGGTCGTGAGCTACGAGCAGTACTTC. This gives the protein CAISESVVSYEQYF.

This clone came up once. The chain's CDR3 is CASSDLSSEGRGFEQYF. The CDR3 bases are TGTGCCAGCAGCGACCTTTCCTCGGAGGGGCGGGGGTTCGAGCAGTACTTC. The rearrangement uses TRBV5-6 and TRBJ2-7, with TRBD2 matching over 7 bases. The CDR3 has 17 residues. Per the germline V gene, CDR1 is SGHDT and CDR2 is YYEEEE. With V trimmed by 4 bases and J by 6 bases, 19 bases remained unmatched.

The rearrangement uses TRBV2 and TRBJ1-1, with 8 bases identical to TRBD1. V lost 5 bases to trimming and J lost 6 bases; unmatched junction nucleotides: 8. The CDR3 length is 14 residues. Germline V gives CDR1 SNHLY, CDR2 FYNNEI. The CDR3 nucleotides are TGTGCCAGCAGTTTACAGGGGGGGTTCGCTGAAGCTTTCTTT. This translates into CASSLQGGFAEAFF. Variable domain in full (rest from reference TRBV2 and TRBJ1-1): EPEVTQTPSHQVTQMGQEVILRCVPISNHLYFYWYRQILGQKVEFLVSFYNNEISEKSEIFDDQFSVERPDGSNFTLKIRSTKLEDSAMYFCASSLQGGFAEAFFGQGTRLTVV.

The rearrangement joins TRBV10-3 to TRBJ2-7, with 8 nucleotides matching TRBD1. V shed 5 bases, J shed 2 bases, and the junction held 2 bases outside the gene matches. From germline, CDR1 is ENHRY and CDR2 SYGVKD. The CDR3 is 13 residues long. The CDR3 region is CAISPTGAYEQYF. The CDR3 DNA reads TGTGCCATCAGTCCGACAGGGGCCTACGAGCAGTACTTC.

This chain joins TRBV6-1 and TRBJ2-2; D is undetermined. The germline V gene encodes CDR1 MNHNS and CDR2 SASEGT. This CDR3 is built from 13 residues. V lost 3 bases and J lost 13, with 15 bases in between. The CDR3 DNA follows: TGTGCCAGCAGTGAGCGCAGACTCGGGTGGCTGTTTTTT. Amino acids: CASSERRLGWLFF.

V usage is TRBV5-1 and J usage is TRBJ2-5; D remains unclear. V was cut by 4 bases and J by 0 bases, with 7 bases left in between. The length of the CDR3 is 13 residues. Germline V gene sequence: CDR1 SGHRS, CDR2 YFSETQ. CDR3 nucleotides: TGCGCCAGCAGCACGCTAAACCAAGAGACCCAGTACTTC. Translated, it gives CASSTLNQETQYF.

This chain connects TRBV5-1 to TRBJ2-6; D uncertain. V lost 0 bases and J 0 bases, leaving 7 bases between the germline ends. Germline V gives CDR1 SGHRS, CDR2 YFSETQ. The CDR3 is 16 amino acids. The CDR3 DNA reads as TGCGCCAGCAGCTTGGCCCTTGTCTCTGGGGCCAACGTCCTGACTTTC. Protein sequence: CASSLALVSGANVLTF.

CDR3 DNA: TGTGCCAGCTCCCCTTTAGCTCTATACAATGAGCAGTTCTTC. Its translation is CASSPLALYNEQFF. The chain is built from TRBV18 and TRBJ2-1; D call uncertain. The CDR3 runs to 14 residues. With 6 bases removed from V and 4 bases from J, the gap between germline ends came to 13 bases. Germline V gives CDR1 KGHSH, CDR2 LQKENI.

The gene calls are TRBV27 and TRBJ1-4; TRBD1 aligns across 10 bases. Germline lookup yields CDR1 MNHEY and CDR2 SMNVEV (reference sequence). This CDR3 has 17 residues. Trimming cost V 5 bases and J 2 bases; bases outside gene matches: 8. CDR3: CASSPRDRGSTNEKLFF. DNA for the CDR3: TGTGCCAGCAGTCCCCGGGACAGGGGTTCGACTAATGAAAAACTGTTTTTT.